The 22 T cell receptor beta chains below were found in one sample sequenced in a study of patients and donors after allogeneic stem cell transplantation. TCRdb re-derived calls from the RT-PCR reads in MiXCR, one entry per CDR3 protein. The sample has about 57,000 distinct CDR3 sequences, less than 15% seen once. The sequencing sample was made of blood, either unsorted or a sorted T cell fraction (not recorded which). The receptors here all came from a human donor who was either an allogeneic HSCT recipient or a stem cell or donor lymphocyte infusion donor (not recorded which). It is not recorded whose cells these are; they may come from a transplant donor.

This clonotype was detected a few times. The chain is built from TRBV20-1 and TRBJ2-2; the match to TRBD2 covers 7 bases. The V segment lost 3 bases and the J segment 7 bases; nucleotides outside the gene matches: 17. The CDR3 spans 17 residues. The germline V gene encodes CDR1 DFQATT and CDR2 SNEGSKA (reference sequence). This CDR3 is CSASPAWGGSISGELFF. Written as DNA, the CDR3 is TGCAGTGCTAGTCCCGCCTGGGGGGGATCTATTAGCGGGGAGCTGTTTTTT.

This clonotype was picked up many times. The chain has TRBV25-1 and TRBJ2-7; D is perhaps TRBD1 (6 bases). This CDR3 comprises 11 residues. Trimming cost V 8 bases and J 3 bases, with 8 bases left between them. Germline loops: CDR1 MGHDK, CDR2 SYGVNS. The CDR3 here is CASLDSYEQYF. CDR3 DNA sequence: TGTGCCAGCTTGGACAGCTACGAGCAGTACTTC.

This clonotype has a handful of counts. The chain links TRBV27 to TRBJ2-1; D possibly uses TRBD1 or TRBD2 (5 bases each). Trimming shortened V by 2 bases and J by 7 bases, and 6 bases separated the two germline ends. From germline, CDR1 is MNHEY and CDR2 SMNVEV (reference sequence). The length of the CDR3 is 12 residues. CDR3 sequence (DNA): TGTGCCAGCAGTTTAGGGGGAAATGAGCAGTTCTTC. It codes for CASSLGGNEQFF.

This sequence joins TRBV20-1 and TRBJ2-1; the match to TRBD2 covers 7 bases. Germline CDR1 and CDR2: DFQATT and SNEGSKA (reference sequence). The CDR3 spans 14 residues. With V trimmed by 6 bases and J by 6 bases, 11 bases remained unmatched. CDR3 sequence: CSAPRSGKSNEQFF. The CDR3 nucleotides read TGCAGTGCCCCTAGGAGCGGGAAGTCCAATGAGCAGTTCTTC.

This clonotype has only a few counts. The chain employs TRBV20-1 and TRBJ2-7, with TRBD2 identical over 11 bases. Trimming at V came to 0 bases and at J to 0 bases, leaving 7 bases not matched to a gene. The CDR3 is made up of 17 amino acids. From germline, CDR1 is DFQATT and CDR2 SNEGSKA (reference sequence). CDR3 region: CSARDPSGRRSSYEQYF. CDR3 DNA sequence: TGCAGTGCTAGAGATCCTAGCGGGAGGCGAAGCTCCTACGAGCAGTACTTC.

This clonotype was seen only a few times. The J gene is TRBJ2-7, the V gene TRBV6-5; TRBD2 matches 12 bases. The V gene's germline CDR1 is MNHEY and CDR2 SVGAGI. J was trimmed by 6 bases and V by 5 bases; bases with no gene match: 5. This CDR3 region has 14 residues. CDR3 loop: CASSETSGSGEQYF. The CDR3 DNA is TGTGCCAGCAGTGAGACTAGCGGGAGTGGCGAGCAGTACTTC.

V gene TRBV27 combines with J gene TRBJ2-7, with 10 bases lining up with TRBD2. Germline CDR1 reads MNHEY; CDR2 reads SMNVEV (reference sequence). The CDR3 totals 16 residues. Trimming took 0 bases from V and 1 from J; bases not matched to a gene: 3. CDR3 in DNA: TGTGCCAGCAGTTTATCCGGGACTAGCGTTTCCTACGAGCAGTACTTC. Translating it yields CASSLSGTSVSYEQYF.

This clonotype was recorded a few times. CDR3 in amino acids: CASTPWGLAGGPYEQYF. CDR3 coding DNA: TGTGCCAGCACCCCGTGGGGACTAGCGGGAGGGCCCTACGAGCAGTACTTC. V is TRBV25-1 and J is TRBJ2-7; 16 nucleotides match TRBD2. Unmatched junction bases numbered 8, after V lost 7 bases and J lost 2 bases. The CDR3 length is 17 residues. Germline values: CDR1 MGHDK, CDR2 SYGVNS.

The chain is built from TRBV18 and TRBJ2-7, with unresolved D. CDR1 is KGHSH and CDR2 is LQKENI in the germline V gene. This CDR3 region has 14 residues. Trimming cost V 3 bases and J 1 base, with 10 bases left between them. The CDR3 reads CASSPVTQSYEQYF. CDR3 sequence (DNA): TGTGCCAGCTCACCGGTAACTCAGTCCTACGAGCAGTACTTC.

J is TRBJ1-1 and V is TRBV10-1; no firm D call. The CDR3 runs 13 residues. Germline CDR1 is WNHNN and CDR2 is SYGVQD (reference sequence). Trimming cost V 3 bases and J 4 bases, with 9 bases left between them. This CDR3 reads CASSDGVGTEAFF. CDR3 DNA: TGCGCCAGCAGTGATGGGGTTGGCACTGAAGCTTTCTTT.

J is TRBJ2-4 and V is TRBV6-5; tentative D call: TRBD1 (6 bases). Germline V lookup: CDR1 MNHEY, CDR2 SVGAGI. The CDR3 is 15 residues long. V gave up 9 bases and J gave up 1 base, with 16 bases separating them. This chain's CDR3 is CASSRGSAAKNIQYF. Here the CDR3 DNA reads TGTGCCAGTTCTAGGGGGAGTGCCGCCAAAAACATTCAGTACTTC.

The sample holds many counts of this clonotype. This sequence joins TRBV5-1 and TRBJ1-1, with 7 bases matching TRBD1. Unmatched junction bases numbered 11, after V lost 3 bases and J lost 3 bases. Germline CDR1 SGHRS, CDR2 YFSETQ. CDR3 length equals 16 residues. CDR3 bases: TGCGCCAGCAGCTCGCTAAAGGGGGCTCAGGACACTGAAGCTTTCTTT. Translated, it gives CASSSLKGAQDTEAFF.

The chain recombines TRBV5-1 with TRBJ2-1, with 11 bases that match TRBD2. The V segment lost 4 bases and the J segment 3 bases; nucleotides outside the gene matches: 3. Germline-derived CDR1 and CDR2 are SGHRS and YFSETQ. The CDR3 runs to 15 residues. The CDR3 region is CASSGGLADYNEQFF. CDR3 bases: TGCGCCAGCAGCGGGGGACTAGCGGACTACAATGAGCAGTTCTTC.

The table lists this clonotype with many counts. The CDR3 sequence: CASSPPERPYNEQFF. Here the CDR3 DNA reads TGTGCCAGCAGTCCCCCCGAGAGGCCCTACAATGAGCAGTTCTTC. The chain joins TRBV12-3 or TRBV12-4 to TRBJ2-1; no clear D. Trimming removed 5 bases from V and 2 bases from J, with 13 bases in between. This CDR3 region has 15 residues.

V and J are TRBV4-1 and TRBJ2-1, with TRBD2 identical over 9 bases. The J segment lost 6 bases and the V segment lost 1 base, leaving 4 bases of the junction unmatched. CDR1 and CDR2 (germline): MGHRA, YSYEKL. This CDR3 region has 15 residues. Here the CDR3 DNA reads TGCGCCAGCAGCCAAGTGACTAGCGGAATCAATGAGCAGTTCTTC. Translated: CASSQVTSGINEQFF.

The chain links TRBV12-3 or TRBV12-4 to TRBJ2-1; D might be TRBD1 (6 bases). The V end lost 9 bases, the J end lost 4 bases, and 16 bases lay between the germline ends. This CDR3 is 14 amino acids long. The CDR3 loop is CASGLLGGYNEQFF. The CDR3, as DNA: TGTGCCAGTGGTCTCCTAGGGGGATACAATGAGCAGTTCTTC.

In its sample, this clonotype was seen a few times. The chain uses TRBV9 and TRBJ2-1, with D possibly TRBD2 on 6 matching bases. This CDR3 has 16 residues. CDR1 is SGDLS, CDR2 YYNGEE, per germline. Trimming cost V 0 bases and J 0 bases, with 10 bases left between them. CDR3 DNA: TGTGCCAGCAGCGTAGAGACTAGGGTCTCCTACAATGAGCAGTTCTTC. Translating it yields CASSVETRVSYNEQFF.

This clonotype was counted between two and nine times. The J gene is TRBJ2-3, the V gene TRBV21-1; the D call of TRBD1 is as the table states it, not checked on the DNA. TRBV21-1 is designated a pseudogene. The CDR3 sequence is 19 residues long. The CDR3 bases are TGTGCCAGCAGCAAGCGCCCCAAGCGGGCGGGAGACTCGGCAGATACGCAGTATTTT. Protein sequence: CASSKRPKRAGDSADTQYF.

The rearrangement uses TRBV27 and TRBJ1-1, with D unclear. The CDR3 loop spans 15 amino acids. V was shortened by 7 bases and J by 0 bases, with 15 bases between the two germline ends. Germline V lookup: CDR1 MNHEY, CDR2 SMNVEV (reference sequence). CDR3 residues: CASITRAQMNTEAFF. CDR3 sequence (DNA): TGTGCCAGCATCACCCGGGCCCAGATGAACACTGAAGCTTTCTTT.

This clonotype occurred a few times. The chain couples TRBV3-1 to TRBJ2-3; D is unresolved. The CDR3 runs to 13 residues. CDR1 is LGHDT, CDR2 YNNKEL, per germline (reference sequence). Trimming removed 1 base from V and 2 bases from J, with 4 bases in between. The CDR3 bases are TGTGCCAGCAGCCAAGCGAACACAGATACGCAGTATTTT. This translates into CASSQANTDTQYF.

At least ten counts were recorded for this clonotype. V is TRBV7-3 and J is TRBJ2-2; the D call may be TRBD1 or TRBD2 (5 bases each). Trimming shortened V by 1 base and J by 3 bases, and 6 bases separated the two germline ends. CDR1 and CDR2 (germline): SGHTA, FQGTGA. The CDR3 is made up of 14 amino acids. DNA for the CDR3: TGTGCCAGCAGCTTAAGGGACGACACCGGGGAGCTGTTTTTT. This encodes CASSLRDDTGELFF.

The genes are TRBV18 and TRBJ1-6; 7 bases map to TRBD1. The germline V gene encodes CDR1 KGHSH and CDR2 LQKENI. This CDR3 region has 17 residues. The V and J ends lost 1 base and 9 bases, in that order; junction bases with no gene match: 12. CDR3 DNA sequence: TGTGCCAGCTCACCACAGTATGTGGACAGGAGAGGTTCACCCCTCCACTTT. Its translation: CASSPQYVDRRGSPLHF.